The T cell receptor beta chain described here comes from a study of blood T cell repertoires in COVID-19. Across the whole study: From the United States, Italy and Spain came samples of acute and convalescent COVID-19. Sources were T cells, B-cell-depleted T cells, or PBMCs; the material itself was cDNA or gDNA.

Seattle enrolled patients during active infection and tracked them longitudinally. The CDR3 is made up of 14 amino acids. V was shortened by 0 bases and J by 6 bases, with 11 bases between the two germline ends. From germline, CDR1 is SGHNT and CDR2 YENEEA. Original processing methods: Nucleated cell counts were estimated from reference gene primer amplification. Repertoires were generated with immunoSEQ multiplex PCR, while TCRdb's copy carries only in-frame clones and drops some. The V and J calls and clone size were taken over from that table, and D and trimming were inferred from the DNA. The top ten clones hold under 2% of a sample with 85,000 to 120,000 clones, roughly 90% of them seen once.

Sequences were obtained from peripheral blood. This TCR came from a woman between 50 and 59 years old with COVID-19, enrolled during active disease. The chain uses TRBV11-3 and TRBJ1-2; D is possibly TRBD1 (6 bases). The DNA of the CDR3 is TGTGCCAGCAGCTTAGATGAGGGGGTTGATGGCTACACCTTC. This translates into CASSLDEGVDGYTF.